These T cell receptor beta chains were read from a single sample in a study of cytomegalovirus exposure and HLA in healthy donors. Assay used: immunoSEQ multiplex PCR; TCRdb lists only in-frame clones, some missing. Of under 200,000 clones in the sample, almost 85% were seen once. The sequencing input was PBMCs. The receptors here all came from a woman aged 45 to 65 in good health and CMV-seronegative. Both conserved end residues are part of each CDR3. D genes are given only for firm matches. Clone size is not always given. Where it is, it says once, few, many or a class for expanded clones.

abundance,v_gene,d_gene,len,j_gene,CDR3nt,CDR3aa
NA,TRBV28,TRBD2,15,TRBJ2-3,TGTGCCAGCCTTAAGCGGGAGGGCCGCACAGATACGCAGTATTTT,CASLKREGRTDTQYF
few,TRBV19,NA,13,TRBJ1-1,TGTGCCAGTAGTATGTCTGCCCAGCCTAGAGCTTTCTTT,CASSMSAQPRAFF
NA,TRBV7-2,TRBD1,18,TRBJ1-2,TGTGCCAGCAGCTTAGCCTATACGGCTTCCGGGACAGTACAAGGTTACACCTTC,CASSLAYTASGTVQGYTF
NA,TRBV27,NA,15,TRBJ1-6,TGTGCCAGCAGTTTAATAGAGGGACTTGTTTCACCCCTCCACTTT,CASSLIEGLVSPLHF
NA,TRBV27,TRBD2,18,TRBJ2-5,TGTGCCAGCAGTTTATCGGGCGGGAGTGTCTGGTCCCAAGAGACCCAGTACTTC,CASSLSGGSVWSQETQYF
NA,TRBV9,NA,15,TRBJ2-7,TGTGCCAGCAGCGCGAGATTCGCAGACCTCGGGGAGCAGTACTTC,CASSARFADLGEQYF
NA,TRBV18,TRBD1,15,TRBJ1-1,TGTGCCAGCTCTCCGGACAGGGGGCCGGGCACTGAAGCTTTCTTT,CASSPDRGPGTEAFF
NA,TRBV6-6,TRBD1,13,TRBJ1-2,TGTGCCAGCAGCTTCGGACAGGGGACCGGCTACACCTTC,CASSFGQGTGYTF
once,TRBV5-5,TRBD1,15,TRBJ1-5,TGTGCCAGCAGCACCTCAGGGGGCGTGAGGCAGCCCCAGCATTTT,CASSTSGGVRQPQHF
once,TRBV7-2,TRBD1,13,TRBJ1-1,TGTGCCAGCAGGCAGGGGGTCTCGGCTGAAGCTTTCTTT,CASRQGVSAEAFF
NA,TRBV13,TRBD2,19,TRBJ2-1,TGTGCCAGCAGACCCGCCTCCGGACTAGCGGGAGTATCGTACAATGAGCAGTTCTTC,CASRPASGLAGVSYNEQFF
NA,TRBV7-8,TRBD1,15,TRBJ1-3,TGTGCCAGCAGCTTGACAGGGGGGATTGGAAACACCATATATTTT,CASSLTGGIGNTIYF
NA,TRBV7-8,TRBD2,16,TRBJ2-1,TGTGCCAGCAGCTTTAGGCGGGGGGAAGGGTACAATGAGCAGTTCTTC,CASSFRRGEGYNEQFF
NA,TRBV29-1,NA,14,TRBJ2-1,TGCAGCGTGGACTCAAACATGGACTACAATGAGCAGTTCTTC,CSVDSNMDYNEQFF
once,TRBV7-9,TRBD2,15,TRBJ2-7,TGTGCCAGCAGCTTAGCACTAGCGGGAGGAGGTGAGCAGTACTTC,CASSLALAGGGEQYF
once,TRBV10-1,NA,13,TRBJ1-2,TGCGCCAGCAGTCTGGGCGCCCCTCGTGGCTACACCTTC,CASSLGAPRGYTF
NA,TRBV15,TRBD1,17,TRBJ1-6,TGTGCCACCAGCAGAGAAGAGCCGGACAGGGACAATTCACCCCTCCACTTT,CATSREEPDRDNSPLHF
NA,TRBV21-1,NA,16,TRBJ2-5,TGTGCCAGCAGCAGGGGACTAGCGGGAGAGGGGGAGACCCAGTACTTC,CASSRGLAGEGETQYF
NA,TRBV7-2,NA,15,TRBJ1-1,TGTGCCAGCAGAGTATCCTCAGGGTCCATGGCTGAAGCTTTCTTT,CASRVSSGSMAEAFF
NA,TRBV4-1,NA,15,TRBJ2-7,TGCGCCAGCAGCCTCCTGGCCCTTCTCTCCTACGAGCAGTACTTC,CASSLLALLSYEQYF
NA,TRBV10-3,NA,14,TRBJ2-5,TGTGCTGTGAGAGGGCAGGAGGAAGTAGAGACCCAGTACTTC,CAVRGQEEVETQYF
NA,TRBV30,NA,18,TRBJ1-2,TGTGCCTGGAATAACAGGATTTTCTTCGAATACGACGACTATGGCTACACCTTC,CAWNNRIFFEYDDYGYTF
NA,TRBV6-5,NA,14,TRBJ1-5,TGTGCCAGCAGTGAGGGACATGAAAATCAGCCCCAGCATTTT,CASSEGHENQPQHF
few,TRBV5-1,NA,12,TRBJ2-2,TGCGCCAGCAGCTTGCGTGTCGGGGAGCTGTTTTTT,CASSLRVGELFF
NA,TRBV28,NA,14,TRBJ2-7,TGTGCCAGCAGTTTCAGGGCCATTCCCTACGAGCAGTACTTC,CASSFRAIPYEQYF
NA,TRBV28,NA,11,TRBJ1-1,TGTGCCAGCCTGGGGGCCACTGAAGCTTTCTTT,CASLGATEAFF
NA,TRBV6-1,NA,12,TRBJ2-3,TGTGCCAGCAGTGAATTGCAGTATACGCAGTATTTT,CASSELQYTQYF
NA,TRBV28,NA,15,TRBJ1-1,TGTGCCAGCAGTTTGATGGGCTTGGGTTTTGGTGAAGCTTTCTTT,CASSLMGLGFGEAFF
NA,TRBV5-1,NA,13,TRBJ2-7,TGCGCCAGCAGACCGGAGGGTACCTACGAGCAGTACTTC,CASRPEGTYEQYF
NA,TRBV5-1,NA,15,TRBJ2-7,TGCGCCAGCAGCTTGGTTGGGACTGGGGAATCCGAGCAGTACTTC,CASSLVGTGESEQYF
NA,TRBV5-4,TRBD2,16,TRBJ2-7,TGTGCCAGCAGCTTGGCCGGGACTAGCGGGTCCTACGAGCAGTACTTC,CASSLAGTSGSYEQYF
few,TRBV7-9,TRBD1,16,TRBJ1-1,TGTGCCAGCAGGCCCGGGACAGGGGGACCGAACACTGAAGCTTTCTTT,CASRPGTGGPNTEAFF
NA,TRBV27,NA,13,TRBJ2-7,TGTGCCAGCAGCCCGACTAGACTCTACGAGCAGTACTTC,CASSPTRLYEQYF
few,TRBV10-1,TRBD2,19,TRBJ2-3,TGCGCCAGCAGTGAGTCGACAGGACTAGCGGGGGCCAGAACAGATACGCAGTATTTT,CASSESTGLAGARTDTQYF
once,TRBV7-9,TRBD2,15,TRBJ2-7,TGTTCCAGCAGCTTAACACGGACTAGCGTCTCCGAGCAGTACTTC,CSSSLTRTSVSEQYF
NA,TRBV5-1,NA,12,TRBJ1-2,TGCGCCAGCAGCTTGGCAGGGAATGGCTACACCTTC,CASSLAGNGYTF
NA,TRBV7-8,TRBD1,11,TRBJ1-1,TGTGCCAGCAGCACGACAGGGGAAGCTTTCTTT,CASSTTGEAFF
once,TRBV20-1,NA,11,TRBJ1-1,TGCAGTGCCCAGGGGAACACTGAAGCTTTCTTT,CSAQGNTEAFF
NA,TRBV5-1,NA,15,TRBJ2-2,TGCGCCAGCCTCCCCGAAGCAGGGAACACCGGGGAGCTGTTTTTT,CASLPEAGNTGELFF
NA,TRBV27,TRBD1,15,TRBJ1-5,TGTGCCAGCAGATCCACAGGGGGCCCCTATCAGCCCCAGCATTTT,CASRSTGGPYQPQHF
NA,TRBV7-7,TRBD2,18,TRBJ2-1,TGTGCTAGCAGCGAAGGGGCGTTAGCGGGGGGCTCCTACAATGAGCAGTTCTTC,CASSEGALAGGSYNEQFF
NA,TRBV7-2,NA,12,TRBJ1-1,TGTGCCAGCAGCTTAGTCGGGAGTCAAGCTTTCTTT,CASSLVGSQAFF
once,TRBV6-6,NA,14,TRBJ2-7,TGTGCCAGCAGTTACTCACTCGGGAACCACGAGCAGTACTTC,CASSYSLGNHEQYF
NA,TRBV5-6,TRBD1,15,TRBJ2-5,TGTGCCAGCAGCTTGGACAGGGGTAGGTCGGAGACCCAGTACTTC,CASSLDRGRSETQYF
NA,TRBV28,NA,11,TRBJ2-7,TGTGCCACCGAGGACAGCTACGAGCAGTACTTC,CATEDSYEQYF
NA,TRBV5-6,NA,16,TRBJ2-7,TGTGCCAGAGATTTGGGACCAGACAGGCCTGGCGACGAGCAGTACTTC,CARDLGPDRPGDEQYF
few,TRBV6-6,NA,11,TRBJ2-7,TGTGCCAGCACACATCGATACGAGCAGTACTTC,CASTHRYEQYF
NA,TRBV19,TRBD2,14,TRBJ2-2,TGTGCCAGTACCAGACTAGCGCGTGCCGGGGAGCTGTTTTTT,CASTRLARAGELFF
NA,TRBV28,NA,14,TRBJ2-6,TGTGCCAGCAGTGCAGGGCCTGGGGCCAACGTCCTGACTTTC,CASSAGPGANVLTF
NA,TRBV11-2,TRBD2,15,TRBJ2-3,TGTGCCAGCAGCCTGACTAGCGGGAGACCTCATACGCAGTATTTT,CASSLTSGRPHTQYF
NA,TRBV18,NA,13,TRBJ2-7,TGTGCCAGCTCACCACCGAGTTCCTACGAGCAGTACTTC,CASSPPSSYEQYF
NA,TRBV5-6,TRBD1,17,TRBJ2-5,TGTGCCAGCAGCTTCCGTCGACAGGGGGGAGATTTAGAGACCCAGTACTTC,CASSFRRQGGDLETQYF
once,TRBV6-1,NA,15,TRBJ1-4,TGTGCCAGCAGGGAACAACAGGGAAGGAATGAAAAACTGTTTTTT,CASREQQGRNEKLFF
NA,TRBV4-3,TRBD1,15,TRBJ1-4,TGCGCCAGCAGCCCGGGGGACAGGGATTCCGAAAAACTGTTTTTT,CASSPGDRDSEKLFF
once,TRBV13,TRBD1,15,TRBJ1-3,TGTGCCAGCAGCCTGGGACAGTTAACTGGAAACACCATATATTTT,CASSLGQLTGNTIYF
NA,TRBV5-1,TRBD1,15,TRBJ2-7,TGCGCCAGCAGGTTGACAGGGGGCGCCTACTACGAGCAGTACTTC,CASRLTGGAYYEQYF
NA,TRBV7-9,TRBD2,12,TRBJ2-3,TGTGCCAGCCAGATGGGGGGGGATACGCAGTATTTT,CASQMGGDTQYF
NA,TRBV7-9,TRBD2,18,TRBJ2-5,TGTGCCAGCAGCCCCCCCGGGACTAGCGGGGGGGGAGCAGAGACCCAGTACTTC,CASSPPGTSGGGAETQYF
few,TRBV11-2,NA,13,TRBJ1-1,TGTGCCAGCAGCTCAGACTGGGCCACTGAAGCTTTCTTT,CASSSDWATEAFF
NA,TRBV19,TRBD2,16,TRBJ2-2,TGTGCCAGTAGTATTTTGCGCGGGGGGGCCCCCGGGGAGCTGTTTTTT,CASSILRGGAPGELFF